The clone carrying this T cell receptor (beta chain) is a singleton in its sample. This specimen belongs to a study of control samples from healthy donors and cancer patients. The assay was immunoSEQ multiplex PCR, and TCRdb's table has in-frame clones only and misses some. The data contain fewer than 150,000 clones, roughly nine tenths of them seen just once; the ten biggest clones take up around 7.6%. CDR1 is MDHEN, CDR2 SYDVKM, per germline. The length of the CDR3 is 15 residues. Trimming shortened V by 2 bases and J by 8 bases, and 17 bases separated the two germline ends. The receptor's source is a young woman in good health. Material: blood. The chain carries TRBV28 and TRBJ2-3, with D perhaps matching TRBD2 (6 bases). CDR3 loop: CASSLVADLPFTQYF. CDR3 DNA: TGTGCCAGCAGTTTAGTAGCGGACCTGCCCTTTACGCAGTATTTT.